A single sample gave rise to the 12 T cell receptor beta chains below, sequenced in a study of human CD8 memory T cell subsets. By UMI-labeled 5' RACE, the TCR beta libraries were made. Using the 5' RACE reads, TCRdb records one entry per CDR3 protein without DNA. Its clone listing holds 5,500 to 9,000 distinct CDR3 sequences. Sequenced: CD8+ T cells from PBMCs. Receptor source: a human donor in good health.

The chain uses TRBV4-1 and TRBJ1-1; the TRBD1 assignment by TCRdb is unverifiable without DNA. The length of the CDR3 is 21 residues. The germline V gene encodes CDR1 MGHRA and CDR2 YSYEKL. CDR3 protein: CASSQRPPILSRDRGSTEAFF.

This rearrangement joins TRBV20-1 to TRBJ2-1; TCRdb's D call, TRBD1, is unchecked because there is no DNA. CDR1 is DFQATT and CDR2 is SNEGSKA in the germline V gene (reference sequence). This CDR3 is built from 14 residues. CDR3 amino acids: CSASGTGDWNEQFF.

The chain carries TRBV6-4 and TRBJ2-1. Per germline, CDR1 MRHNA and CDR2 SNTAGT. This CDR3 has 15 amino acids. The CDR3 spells CASTWDAESYNEQFF.

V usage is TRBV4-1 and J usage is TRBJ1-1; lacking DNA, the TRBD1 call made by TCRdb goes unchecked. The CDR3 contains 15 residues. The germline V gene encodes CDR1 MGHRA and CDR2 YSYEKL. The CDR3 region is CASSQVRTGALEAFF.

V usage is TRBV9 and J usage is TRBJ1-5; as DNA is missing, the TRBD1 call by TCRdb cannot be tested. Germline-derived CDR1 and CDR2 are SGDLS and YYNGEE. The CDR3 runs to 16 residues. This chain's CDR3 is CASSAQDTTAPQPQHF.

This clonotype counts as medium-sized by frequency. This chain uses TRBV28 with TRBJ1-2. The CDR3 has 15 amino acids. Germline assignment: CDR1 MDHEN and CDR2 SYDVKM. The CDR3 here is CASSRQGLLNYGYTF.

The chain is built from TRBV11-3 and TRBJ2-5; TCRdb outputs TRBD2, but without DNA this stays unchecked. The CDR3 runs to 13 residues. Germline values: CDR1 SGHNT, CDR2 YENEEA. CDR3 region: CASSRGDGETQYF.

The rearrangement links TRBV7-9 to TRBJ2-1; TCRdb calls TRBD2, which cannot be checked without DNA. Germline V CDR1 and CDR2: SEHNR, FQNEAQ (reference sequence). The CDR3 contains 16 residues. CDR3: CASTSSGLSSYNEQFF.

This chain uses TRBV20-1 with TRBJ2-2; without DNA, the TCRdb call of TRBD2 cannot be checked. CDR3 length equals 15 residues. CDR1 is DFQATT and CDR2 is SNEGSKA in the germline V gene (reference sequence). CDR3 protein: CSATTSGGGSGELFF.

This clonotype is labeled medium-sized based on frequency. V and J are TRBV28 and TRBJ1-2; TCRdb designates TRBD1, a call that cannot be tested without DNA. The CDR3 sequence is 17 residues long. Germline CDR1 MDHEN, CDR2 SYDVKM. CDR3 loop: CASSLWSSNDRGHGYTF.

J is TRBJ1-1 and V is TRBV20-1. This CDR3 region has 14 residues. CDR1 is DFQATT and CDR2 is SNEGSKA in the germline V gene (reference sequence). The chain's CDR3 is CSARGGDSPTEAFF.

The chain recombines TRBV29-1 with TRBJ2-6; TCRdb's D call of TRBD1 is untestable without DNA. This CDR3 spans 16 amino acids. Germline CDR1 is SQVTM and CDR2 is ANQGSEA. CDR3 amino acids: CSVWGADYSGANVLTF.